The 17 T cell receptor beta chains presented below share a single source sample, sequenced in a study of glioma-infiltrating T cells (dated by TCRdb to between 2015 and 2016). Sequenced using an Illumina MiSeq. TCR alpha and beta CDR3 regions were amplified with the iRepertoire nested amplicon-rescue multiplex PCR (arm-PCR) platform from RNA. TCRdb took the public reads, trimmed them with fastp at Q25, ran MiXCR for clone calling and kept in-frame beta chains. Identical CDR3 proteins give one entry, which carries the most common genes and DNA. The sample contains roughly 100,000 distinct CDR3 sequences, around 40% of them found a single time. The ten largest clones represent around two fifths of the sample. What was sequenced was glioma tissue, nonneoplastic brain tissue, or PBMCs (not recorded which). The receptors shown here come from a human donor with low-grade glioma or glioblastoma, undergoing nonglioma brain surgery, or in good health (not recorded which).

This clonotype occurred many times. The CDR3 DNA follows: TGTGCCAGCAGGGAAACAAGACTAGCGGGTACAGATACGCAGTATTTT. Translating gives CASRETRLAGTDTQYF. The V gene is TRBV6-1, the J gene TRBJ2-3; 10 nucleotides agree with TRBD2. The CDR3 is 16 residues long. The germline V gene encodes CDR1 MNHNS and CDR2 SASEGT. V dropped 6 bases and J dropped 3; count of bases not matched to a gene: 9.

This clonotype was found a few times. The chain is built from TRBV7-2 and TRBJ2-1; D might be TRBD2 (5 bases). CDR3 length: 16 residues. The V end was cut by 5 bases, the J end by 0 bases, with 14 bases between. Germline loops: CDR1 SGHTA, CDR2 FQGNSA. The DNA of the CDR3 is TGTGCCAGCAGCCCCCCGGGGAGACTCTCCTACAATGAGCAGTTCTTC. Translation gives CASSPPGRLSYNEQFF.

This clonotype was counted many times. This sequence joins TRBV6-2 or TRBV6-3 and TRBJ2-7; D unresolved. Germline CDR1 is MNHEY and CDR2 is SVGEGT. Trimming took off 0 bases at V and 6 bases at J, with 3 bases between the two ends. There are 11 residues in the CDR3. CDR3: CASSYSAEQYF. The CDR3 DNA reads as TGTGCCAGCAGTTACTCGGCCGAGCAGTACTTC.

A word on this clonotype: Being one base from a much bigger clone, this may be a read error. This sequence joins TRBV19 and TRBJ2-1; 7 bases fit TRBD2. The V gene's germline CDR1 is LNHDA and CDR2 SQIVND (reference sequence). CDR3 length equals 11 residues. The CDR3 DNA follows: TGTGCCAGTGGGGGAGGGTTTGAGCACTTCTTC. Residues: CASGGGFEHFF.

A word on this clonotype: A much larger clonotype is one base distant, so this may be a read error. V is TRBV18 and J is TRBJ2-2, with D perhaps assigned TRBD1 or TRBD2 (5 bases each). This CDR3 is built from 16 residues. Germline V gene sequence: CDR1 KGHSH, CDR2 LQKENI. CDR3: CASSPITPGKSGKLFF. The CDR3 DNA sequence: TGTGCCAGCTCACCAATTACCCCAGGGAAATCCGGGAAGCTGTTTTTT.

This clonotype was counted ten times or more. V usage is TRBV2 and J usage is TRBJ2-7, with 10 bases fitting TRBD2. The CDR3 runs 13 residues. Trimming cost V 7 bases and J 7 bases; bases outside gene matches: 7. Per germline, CDR1 SNHLY and CDR2 FYNNEI. The DNA for the CDR3 is TGTGCCAGCAAGGCTAGCGGGGGCCGGGAGCAGTACTTC. It is translated as CASKASGGREQYF.

This clonotype was seen more than once but under ten times. At one boundary the junction diverges from the germline segment, which might be a read error. The chain joins TRBV28 to TRBJ1-1; tentatively, D is TRBD1 (5 bases). The CDR3 extends over 14 amino acids. Germline V gene sequence: CDR1 MDHEN, CDR2 SYDVKM. The chain's CDR3 is CASNLMGGATGAFF. Here the CDR3 DNA reads TGTGCCAGCAACTTGATGGGGGGAGCCACTGGAGCTTTCTTT.

This clonotype was recorded many times. The gene calls are TRBV20-1 and TRBJ2-1, with D unclear. CDR1 DFQATT and CDR2 SNEGSKA come from the germline V gene (reference sequence). V lost 4 bases, J lost 10 bases, and 14 bases lay in between. This CDR3 is built from 12 residues. CDR3 region: CSATLLTLEQFF. The CDR3 DNA follows: TGCAGTGCTACCCTATTAACACTGGAGCAGTTCTTC.

This clonotype was picked up one time. A read error may be the cause here, since a much bigger clone is one base away. The chain has TRBV9 and TRBJ2-1; TRBD2 matches at 8 bases. CDR1 and CDR2 from the germline V gene are SGDLS and YYNGEE. The CDR3 runs 14 residues. J was trimmed by 10 bases and V by 4 bases; bases with no gene match: 10. The DNA of the CDR3 is TGTGCCAGCAGCCCCTTAACGGGAGGGAAAGAGCAGTTCTTC. Translation: CASSPLTGGKEQFF.

This clonotype occurred many times. The V and J genes are TRBV2 and TRBJ2-7, with a weak D call TRBD2 (5 bases). The germline V and J ends were trimmed by 0 bases and 6 bases, with 15 bases remaining between them. The CDR3 is 15 residues long. CDR1 SNHLY and CDR2 FYNNEI come from the germline V gene. The chain's CDR3 is CASSEALLGYPEQYF. In DNA, the CDR3 is TGTGCCAGCAGTGAAGCGCTACTAGGGTACCCCGAGCAGTACTTC.

A note on this clonotype: A clone one base away is much larger, so this may be a read error. The V call is TRBV12-3 or TRBV12-4, the J call TRBJ2-3, with D perhaps assigned TRBD1 or TRBD2 (5 bases each). The length of the CDR3 is 16 residues. V lost 5 bases to trimming and J lost 4 bases, with 19 bases between them. CDR3: CASSLFETGPSDTQYF. CDR3 bases: TGTGCCAGCAGTCTATTCGAGACGGGACCTTCAGATACGCAGTATTTT.

This clonotype occurred many times. The chain is built from TRBV6-2 or TRBV6-3 and TRBJ2-3; 14 nucleotides match TRBD2. The CDR3 contains 15 residues. J gave up 6 bases and V 5 bases, and 4 bases lay outside the gene matches. Germline V lookup: CDR1 MNHEY, CDR2 SVGEGT. The CDR3 sequence: CASSQGTSGSDTQYF. CDR3 sequence (DNA): TGTGCCAGCAGTCAAGGGACTAGCGGGAGTGATACGCAGTATTTT.

This clonotype was recorded at least ten times. The chain links TRBV20-1 to TRBJ2-5; D remains ambiguous. Trimming pared 6 bases from V and 4 bases from J, leaving 9 bases between. This CDR3 has 11 residues. Looked up from germline, CDR1 is DFQATT and CDR2 is SNEGSKA (reference sequence). The DNA for the CDR3 is TGCAGTGCCCCAGTCCCAGAGACCCAGTACTTC. It translates to CSAPVPETQYF.

There are many counts of this clonotype. The chain has TRBV7-9 and TRBJ2-2; the D call may be TRBD1 or TRBD2 (5 bases each). Trimming pared 5 bases from V and 2 bases from J, leaving 12 bases between. Germline V gives CDR1 SEHNR, CDR2 FQNEAQ (reference sequence). There are 15 residues in the CDR3. For the CDR3, the DNA is TGTGCCAGCAGCCCGGGACGGAGAAACACCGGGGAGCTGTTTTTT. As protein: CASSPGRRNTGELFF.

This clonotype has ten or more counts. A much larger clone differs by one base, so this may be a read error. The J gene is TRBJ2-3, the V gene TRBV27, with D perhaps matching TRBD1 (5 bases). Matching the DNA end better, TRBJ1-5 makes the J call doubtful. Germline values: CDR1 MNHEY, CDR2 SMNVEV (reference sequence). The CDR3 runs to 14 residues. The chain's CDR3 is CATTSGVKTDTQHF. CDR3 nucleotide sequence: TGTGCCACCACTAGCGGGGTAAAGACAGATACGCAGCATTTT.

The V gene is TRBV7-2, the J gene TRBJ2-5, with no clear D. The V end lost 1 base, the J end lost 3 bases, and 9 bases lay between the germline ends. This CDR3 region has 14 residues. CDR1 SGHTA and CDR2 FQGNSA come from the germline V gene. The CDR3 is CASSLEVAKETQYF. The CDR3 nucleotides are TGTGCCAGCAGCTTAGAGGTTGCTAAAGAGACCCAGTACTTC.

This clonotype has ten or more counts. V is TRBV7-6 and J is TRBJ1-1; no firm D call. Germline V gene data show CDR1 as SGHVS and CDR2 as FNYEAQ. Trimming took off 2 bases at V and 7 bases at J, with 11 bases between the two ends. The CDR3 totals 13 residues. The CDR3 region has the DNA TGTGCCAGCAGCTTAATAATAAACGGTGAAGCTTTCTTT. Translated: CASSLIINGEAFF.